This TCR beta chain is from a study of human T cells and chemical hapten exposure. TCRdb passed the RACE reads through MiXCR, listing each CDR3 protein once. The data hold roughly 260,000 distinct CDR3 sequences, with around 9.3% observed a single time. CDR1 and CDR2 (germline): DFQATT, SNEGSKA (reference sequence). The CDR3 loop spans 13 amino acids. The ends were cut back, 5 bases at V and 1 base at J, with 10 bases in the middle. Described time point: pre-sensitization, week 0. Treatment described: therapeutic diphenylcyclopropenone sensitization with weekly scalp DPC. In its sample, this clonotype was seen a few times. What it recognizes is unknown. General study points: The presence of alopecia in the donors means their immune response may differ from healthy people's. TCRs at a frequency above 1 in 1000 stayed unchanged with DPC sensitization.

Sequenced material: whole blood, taken in connection with sensitization to the hapten diphenylcyclopropenone (DPC). V usage is TRBV20-1 and J usage is TRBJ2-3; D is unclear. The clonotype comes from a woman in her thirties or forties with alopecia areata. Some clones in this sample may be carry-over from other donors' samples. The CDR3 region is CSAPVQGTDTQYF. The CDR3 DNA sequence: TGCAGTGCTCCGGTCCAGGGCACAGATACGCAGTATTTT.